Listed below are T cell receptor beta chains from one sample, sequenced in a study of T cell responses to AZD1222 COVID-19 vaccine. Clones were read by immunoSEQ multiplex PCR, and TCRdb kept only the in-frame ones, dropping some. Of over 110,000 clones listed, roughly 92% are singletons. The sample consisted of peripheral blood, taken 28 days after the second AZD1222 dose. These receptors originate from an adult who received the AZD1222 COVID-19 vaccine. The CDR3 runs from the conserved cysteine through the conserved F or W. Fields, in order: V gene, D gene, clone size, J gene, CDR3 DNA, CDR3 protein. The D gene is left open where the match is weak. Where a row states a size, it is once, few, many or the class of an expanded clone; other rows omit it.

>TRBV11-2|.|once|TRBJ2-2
TGTGCCAGCAGCTTAGGACCGAACACCGGGGAGCTGTTTTTT
CASSLGPNTGELFF
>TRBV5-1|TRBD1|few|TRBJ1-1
TGCGCCAGCAGCTTTACAGGGGGTGAAGCTTTCTTT
CASSFTGGEAFF
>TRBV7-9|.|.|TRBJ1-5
TGTGCCAGCAGCTTAGATGCAGGGAACAACCAGCCCCAGCATTTT
CASSLDAGNNQPQHF
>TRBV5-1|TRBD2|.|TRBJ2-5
TGCGCCAGCAGCTTGGAAGCGGGGGTCCAAGAGACCCAGTACTTC
CASSLEAGVQETQYF
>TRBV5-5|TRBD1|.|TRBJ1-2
TGTGCCAGCAGCTGGGACAGATTAGACTATGGCTACACCTTC
CASSWDRLDYGYTF
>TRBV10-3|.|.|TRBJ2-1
TGTGCCATCAGTCCTCAGGCAGGAGGCAATGAGCAGTTCTTC
CAISPQAGGNEQFF
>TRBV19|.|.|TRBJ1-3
TGTGCCAGTAGAAGACAGGAGGCGAACCCTGGAAACACCATATATTTT
CASRRQEANPGNTIYF
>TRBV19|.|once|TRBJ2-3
TGTGCCAGTAGTCAGCGGGCCCTCGATCCACCTAGCACAGATACGCAGTATTTT
CASSQRALDPPSTDTQYF
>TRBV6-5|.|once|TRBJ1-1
TGTGCCAGCGAGGGGTGGGGCACTGAAGCTTTCTTT
CASEGWGTEAFF
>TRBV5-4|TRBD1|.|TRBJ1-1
TGTGCCAGCAGCTTTCTAGAGGACAGGCTGAACACTGAAGCTTTCTTT
CASSFLEDRLNTEAFF
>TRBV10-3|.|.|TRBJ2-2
TGTGCCATCAGTGAGTCACAGGAAAAGAACACCGGGGAGCTGTTTTTT
CAISESQEKNTGELFF
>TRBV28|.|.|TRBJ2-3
TGTGCCAGCAGTTTAAATACGCAGTATTTT
CASSLNTQYF
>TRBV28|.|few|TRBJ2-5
TGTGCCATCACCGGCAGTCCTTTGGAGACCCAGTACTTC
CAITGSPLETQYF
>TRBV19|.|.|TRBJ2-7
TGTGCCAGTAGTATCTTTGTTCCGGGCGAGCAGTACTTC
CASSIFVPGEQYF
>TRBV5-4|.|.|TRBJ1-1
TGTGCCAGCAGCGGTAGGGGTGATACTGAAGCTTTCTTT
CASSGRGDTEAFF
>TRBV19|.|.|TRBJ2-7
TGTGCCAGTAGTCCTCTTCTACTGAGCTTCTACGAGCAGTACTTC
CASSPLLLSFYEQYF
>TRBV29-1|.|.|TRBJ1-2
TGCAGCGTTGAGGGGGGGTCTGGCTACACCTTC
CSVEGGSGYTF
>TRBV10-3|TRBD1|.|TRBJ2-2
TGTGCCATCAGTGGACAGGGCTCCGGGGAGCTGTTTTTT
CAISGQGSGELFF
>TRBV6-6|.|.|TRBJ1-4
TGTGCCAGCAGGGGTAGCAGTGAAACTGAAAAACTGTTTTTT
CASRGSSETEKLFF
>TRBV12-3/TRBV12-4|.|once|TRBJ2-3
TGTGCCAGCAGTTTCAAACGGGGTGATACGCAGTATTTT
CASSFKRGDTQYF
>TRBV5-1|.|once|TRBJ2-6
TGCGCCAGCAGCCAGTCGTCTGGGGCCAACGTCCTGACTTTC
CASSQSSGANVLTF
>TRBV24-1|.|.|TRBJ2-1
TGTGCCACCAGTGATTCATCCGGGACTCCCATAAATGAGCAGTTCTTC
CATSDSSGTPINEQFF
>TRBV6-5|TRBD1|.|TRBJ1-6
TGTGCCAGCAGTCACGGGGACAGGAACTCACCCCTCCACTTT
CASSHGDRNSPLHF
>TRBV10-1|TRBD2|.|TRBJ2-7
TGCGCCAGCAGAGACTCGGGGGGTTCCTACGAGCAGTACTTC
CASRDSGGSYEQYF
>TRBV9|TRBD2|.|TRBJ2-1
TGTGCCAGCAGCGGCACCCTAGCGGGAGGTGGCAATGAGCAGTTCTTC
CASSGTLAGGGNEQFF
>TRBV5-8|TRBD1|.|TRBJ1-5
TGTGCCAGCAGCCCGGACAGGGGGACAAATCAGCCCCAGCATTTT
CASSPDRGTNQPQHF
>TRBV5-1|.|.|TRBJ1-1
TGCGCCAGCAGCTGGGGAAACAGGGTAGCGGACACTGAAGCTTTCTTT
CASSWGNRVADTEAFF
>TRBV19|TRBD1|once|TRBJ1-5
TGTGCCAGTAGTCCTGACAGGGACTTCTACAATCAGCCCCAGCATTTT
CASSPDRDFYNQPQHF
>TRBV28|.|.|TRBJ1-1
TGTGCCAGCAGCCCTGCAATGAACACTGAAGCTTTCTTT
CASSPAMNTEAFF
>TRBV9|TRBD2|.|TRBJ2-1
TGTGCCAGCAGCGTAGGCGGGGGTCCCTCCTACAATGAGCAGTTCTTC
CASSVGGGPSYNEQFF